The 22 T cell receptor beta chains in this list originate from one sample, sequenced in a study of shared clonotypes between healthy human individuals. Repertoires were generated with immunoSEQ multiplex PCR, while TCRdb's copy carries only in-frame clones and drops some. This table has around 510,000 clones, approximately 94% appearing once. Sequencing was done on a sample of naive CD4+ T cells sorted from blood. Subset defined: CD45RA+ positively selected. These receptors were taken from a woman aged 25 to 39 in good health.

The V call is TRBV5-4, the J call TRBJ1-4; D unresolved. The CDR3 length is 15 residues. V lost 2 bases and J lost 2, with 10 bases in between. Germline V gene data show CDR1 as SGHNT and CDR2 as YYREEE (reference sequence). The CDR3 nucleotides are TGTGCCAGCAGCTTACGGTCCGGCACTAATGAAAAACTGTTTTTT. This gives the protein CASSLRSGTNEKLFF.

The V call is TRBV10-3, the J call TRBJ1-4; D might be TRBD1 (6 bases). CDR1 is ENHRY and CDR2 is SYGVKD in the germline V gene. The CDR3 totals 14 residues. V was pared by 2 bases and J by 6 bases, with 10 bases between. This chain's CDR3 is CAISEQGIDEKLFF. The CDR3 DNA reads TGTGCCATCAGTGAGCAGGGGATTGATGAAAAACTGTTTTTT.

V is TRBV2 and J is TRBJ1-2; D is undetermined. V shed 1 base and J shed 8 bases, with 8 bases lying between them. The CDR3 totals 12 residues. CDR1 and CDR2 from the germline V gene are SNHLY and FYNNEI. Here the CDR3 reads CASSEVGRGYTF. The CDR3 DNA is TGTGCCAGCAGTGAAGTCGGCAGAGGCTACACCTTC.

Concerning this clone itself: The same CDR3 can be traced to other DNA sequences in this sample. The rearrangement joins TRBV15 to TRBJ1-6; 9 nucleotides line up with TRBD1. The germline V gene has CDR1 LNHNV and CDR2 YYDKDF (reference sequence). The CDR3 totals 14 residues. The trim removed 8 bases at V and 5 bases at J, leaving 4 bases unmatched. The CDR3 sequence: CATSRDRDNSPLHF. CDR3 nucleotides: TGTGCCACCTCGAGGGACAGGGATAATTCACCCCTCCACTTT.

This clone was seen only once. The chain has TRBV25-1 and TRBJ2-4; tentative D call: TRBD2 (6 bases). V was trimmed by 6 bases and J by 6 bases, leaving 12 bases between them. The length of the CDR3 is 13 residues. From germline, CDR1 is MGHDK and CDR2 SYGVNS. Here the CDR3 reads CASSFSGGNIQYF. Here the CDR3 DNA reads TGTGCCAGCAGCTTCTCCGGGGGAAACATTCAGTACTTC.

The chain is built from TRBV29-1 and TRBJ2-3; 7 bases are shared with TRBD2. CDR3 length: 14 amino acids. The V gene's germline CDR1 is SQVTM and CDR2 ANQGSEA. V lost 3 bases, J lost 3 bases, and 6 bases stayed unmatched. CDR3 amino acids: CSVDGGSGTDTQYF. The CDR3 nucleotides read TGCAGCGTTGACGGCGGGAGTGGGACAGATACGCAGTATTTT.

The CDR3 DNA is TGTGCCAGCTCACCCGATCCCTTTGCAACTAATGAAAAACTGTTTTTT. It encodes CASSPDPFATNEKLFF. This chain links TRBV18 with TRBJ1-4; no clear D gene. The CDR3 spans 16 residues. CDR1 is KGHSH and CDR2 is LQKENI in the germline V gene. Trimming stripped 3 bases from V and 0 bases from J, with 11 bases between.

The V gene is TRBV2, the J gene TRBJ2-2; D not certain. The CDR3 runs to 15 residues. From germline, CDR1 is SNHLY and CDR2 FYNNEI. The germline V and J ends were trimmed by 6 bases and 4 bases, with 15 bases remaining between them. CDR3 bases: TGTGCCAGCAGCCGACGTCTAGTTGTCACCGGGGAGCTGTTTTTT. This encodes CASSRRLVVTGELFF.

The chain couples TRBV10-3 to TRBJ2-3; D ambiguous. V was pared by 0 bases and J by 2 bases, with 3 bases between. The CDR3 contains 13 residues. CDR1 is ENHRY and CDR2 is SYGVKD in the germline V gene. The CDR3 region is CAISESTTDTQYF. The CDR3 nucleotides are TGTGCCATCAGTGAGTCCACCACAGATACGCAGTATTTT.

The chain has TRBV7-2 and TRBJ2-4; D call uncertain. V lost 8 bases to trimming and J lost 9 bases, with 11 bases between them. This CDR3 spans 11 amino acids. The germline gives CDR1 SGHTA, CDR2 FQGNSA. The CDR3 region is CASGPLGIQYF. DNA of the CDR3: TGTGCCAGCGGGCCCCTAGGCATTCAGTACTTC.

The J gene is TRBJ2-7, the V gene TRBV28, with 7 nucleotides matching TRBD1. Germline CDR1 is MDHEN and CDR2 is SYDVKM. J was trimmed by 4 bases and V by 8 bases; bases with no gene match: 8. There are 13 residues in the CDR3. This CDR3 is CASQSGQRYEQYF. CDR3 nucleotide sequence: TGTGCCAGCCAGTCGGGACAGCGTTACGAGCAGTACTTC.

The chain joins TRBV7-2 to TRBJ2-5; weak D call: TRBD1 (6 bases). Near its end, the DNA agrees better with TRBJ2-7, so the J call may be wrong. This CDR3 region has 15 residues. Germline assignment: CDR1 SGHTA and CDR2 FQGNSA. In DNA form, the CDR3 reads TGTGCCAGCAGCTGGCCCAAGACAGGTCGTTCCGAGCAGTACTTC. It is translated as CASSWPKTGRSEQYF.

The V gene is TRBV6-1, the J gene TRBJ1-4, with D uncertain. The CDR3 length is 12 residues. Deletions cut 6 bases from V and 7 bases from J, with 9 bases between. Germline V CDR1 and CDR2: MNHNS, SASEGT. The CDR3 DNA follows: TGTGCCAGCAGGGTCTACCTTGAAAAACTGTTTTTT. Protein: CASRVYLEKLFF.

V is TRBV5-1 and J is TRBJ1-4; D unresolved. The germline CDR1 and CDR2 sequences are SGHRS and YFSETQ. V lost 0 bases and J lost 6, with 3 bases in between. This CDR3 has 12 residues. The CDR3 loop is CASSLGDEKLFF. CDR3 DNA sequence: TGCGCCAGCAGCTTGGGTGATGAAAAACTGTTTTTT.

V is TRBV6-5 and J is TRBJ2-7, with D possibly matching TRBD2 (5 bases). Looked up from germline, CDR1 is MNHEY and CDR2 is SVGAGI. CDR3 length equals 15 residues. V lost 0 bases to trimming and J lost 5 bases, with 14 bases between them. CDR3 loop: CASSYSPGKTHEQYF. The CDR3 DNA is TGTGCCAGCAGTTACTCGCCGGGAAAAACCCACGAGCAGTACTTC.

This clone was seen just once. The chain employs TRBV10-3 and TRBJ1-1, with D unclear. The CDR3 runs to 14 residues. Trimming removed 4 bases at V and 1 base at J, with 10 bases between. Germline V gene lookup returns CDR1 ENHRY and CDR2 SYGVKD. CDR3 protein: CAISANQPNTEAFF. For the CDR3, the DNA is TGTGCCATCAGTGCAAATCAGCCGAACACTGAAGCTTTCTTT.

About this clone itself: The same CDR3 arises from other DNA sequences in this sample as well. J is TRBJ2-1 and V is TRBV28; 14 bases are a match to TRBD2. Trimming took 6 bases from V and 8 from J; bases not matched to a gene: 3. Germline V gives CDR1 MDHEN, CDR2 SYDVKM. This CDR3 comprises 14 residues. This CDR3 is CASSPGLAGDEQFF. The CDR3 DNA follows: TGTGCCAGCAGCCCGGGACTAGCGGGAGATGAGCAGTTCTTC. Using reference TRBV28 and TRBJ2-1 for the parts outside the CDR3, the full variable domain is DVKVTQSSRYLVKRTGEKVFLECVQDMDHENMFWYRQDPGLGLRLIYFSYDVKMKEKGDIPEGYSVSREKKERFSLILESASTNQTSMYLCASSPGLAGDEQFFGPGTRLTVL.

This chain joins TRBV5-1 and TRBJ1-1; tentative D call: TRBD1 (5 bases). Germline CDR1 is SGHRS and CDR2 is YFSETQ. CDR3 length equals 14 residues. V was clipped by 4 bases and J by 2 bases, with 12 bases between them. CDR3 loop: CASSRLGQNTEAFF. CDR3 bases: TGCGCCAGCAGCCGTTTGGGGCAAAACACTGAAGCTTTCTTT.

The J gene is TRBJ1-1, the V gene TRBV11-1; D is undetermined. CDR1 SGHAT and CDR2 FQDESV come from the germline V gene (reference sequence). The CDR3 covers 14 residues. The germline V and J ends were trimmed by 1 base and 1 base, with 7 bases remaining between them. This chain's CDR3 is CASSLDSSNTEAFF. DNA of the CDR3: TGTGCCAGCAGCTTAGATTCCTCGAACACTGAAGCTTTCTTT.

The chain carries TRBV25-1 and TRBJ2-3; TRBD2 aligns across 9 bases. Looked up from germline, CDR1 is MGHDK and CDR2 is SYGVNS. The CDR3 runs 15 residues. J was trimmed by 3 bases and V by 6 bases; bases with no gene match: 7. Written as DNA, the CDR3 is TGTGCCAGCAGCGTCCAGGGACTAGCAACAGATACGCAGTATTTT. This codes for CASSVQGLATDTQYF.

The count of this clone is one. The CDR3 DNA is TGTGCCAGCAGTAGACAGGGGCCTGGAAACACCATATATTTT. Residues: CASSRQGPGNTIYF. The chain joins TRBV6-5 to TRBJ1-3; 8 bases match TRBD1. The CDR3 runs to 14 residues. Germline V gene data show CDR1 as MNHEY and CDR2 as SVGAGI. The trim removed 5 bases at V and 2 bases at J, leaving 2 bases unmatched.

The V gene is TRBV7-6, the J gene TRBJ1-5, with unresolved D. The CDR3 totals 12 residues. Trimming cost V 2 bases and J 6 bases, with 5 bases left between them. Germline lookup yields CDR1 SGHVS and CDR2 FNYEAQ. CDR3 sequence: CASSLLSQPQHF. The CDR3 region has the DNA TGTGCCAGCAGCTTACTGTCTCAGCCCCAGCATTTT.